The 13 T cell receptor beta chains below were found in one sample sequenced in a study of blood T cells in healthy people across ages. The use of a sample-barcoded 5' primer and a J-beta primer mix characterized a second PCR of roughly 7 to 11 cycles. TCRdb reprocessed the 5' RACE reads with MiXCR, giving one entry per CDR3 protein. In the table there are more than 650,000 distinct CDR3 sequences, roughly 26% of which are singletons. These records were also assigned to another study, of T cells of mothers and their children.

What was sequenced was blood. These receptors were taken from a boy aged 5-17 years in good health.

This sequence joins TRBV29-1 and TRBJ2-1, with 7 positions matching TRBD1. In germline, CDR1 is SQVTM, CDR2 ANQGSEA. V shed 6 bases and J 6 bases; nucleotides not matched to a gene: 11. The CDR3 covers 14 residues. Here the CDR3 DNA reads TGCAGCGTCGTGTGGGACAGTAACCCCAATGAGCAGTTCTTC. It translates to CSVVWDSNPNEQFF.

The chain joins TRBV5-1 to TRBJ2-3, with D perhaps matching TRBD1 or TRBD2 (5 bases each). The CDR3 is 15 amino acids. Germline V gene sequence: CDR1 SGHRS, CDR2 YFSETQ. V shed 2 bases and J shed 4 bases, with 14 bases lying between them. In DNA, the CDR3 is TGCGCCAGCAGCTTACCGGGGACCAACTCAGATACGCAGTATTTT. Protein product: CASSLPGTNSDTQYF.

The chain has TRBV9 and TRBJ2-3; a possible D gene is TRBD2 (5 bases). The CDR3 spans 16 residues. The germline gives CDR1 SGDLS, CDR2 YYNGEE. Trimming took off 0 bases at V and 0 bases at J, with 11 bases between the two ends. CDR3 loop: CASSVGLASSTDTQYF. In DNA, the CDR3 is TGTGCCAGCAGCGTAGGGTTAGCGAGTAGCACAGATACGCAGTATTTT.

The J gene is TRBJ2-5, the V gene TRBV7-3; 12 positions match TRBD2. The J call may be incorrect, as the DNA end agrees better with TRBJ2-1. The germline V gene encodes CDR1 SGHTA and CDR2 FQGTGA. There are 15 residues in the CDR3. The CDR3 protein is CASSLMTSGSNEQFF. The CDR3 DNA reads as TGTGCCAGCAGCTTAATGACTAGCGGGAGTAATGAGCAGTTCTTC.

The sample holds a few counts of this clonotype. The chain couples TRBV12-3 or TRBV12-4 to TRBJ1-4; TRBD1 might be the D (6 bases). The CDR3 is made up of 16 amino acids. Trimming cost V 1 base and J 0 bases, with 9 bases left between them. The CDR3 is CASSLGGGSTNEKLFF. DNA for the CDR3: TGTGCCAGCAGTTTAGGGGGGGGCTCAACTAATGAAAAACTGTTTTTT.

The chain recombines TRBV29-1 with TRBJ1-1; 7 bases match TRBD1. The trim removed 0 bases at V and 2 bases at J, leaving 18 bases unmatched. The CDR3 totals 19 residues. Germline assignment: CDR1 SQVTM and CDR2 ANQGSEA. CDR3 sequence: CSVEDLVFYGDRLNTEAFF. The DNA for the CDR3 is TGCAGCGTTGAAGATCTAGTATTTTACGGGGACAGATTAAACACTGAAGCTTTCTTT.

The sample holds a few counts of this clonotype. The V and J genes are TRBV15 and TRBJ1-1; D gene uncertain. Trimming shortened V by 0 bases and J by 2 bases, and 10 bases separated the two germline ends. The CDR3 covers 15 residues. The germline CDR1 and CDR2 sequences are LNHNV and YYDKDF (reference sequence). CDR3 residues: CATSRDWAANTEAFF. CDR3 nucleotides: TGTGCCACCAGCAGAGATTGGGCAGCCAACACTGAAGCTTTCTTT.

V is TRBV15 and J is TRBJ2-3; 7 bases fit TRBD2. Germline CDR1 and CDR2: LNHNV and YYDKDF (reference sequence). CDR3 size: 15 residues. Trimming cost V 5 bases and J 2 bases; bases outside gene matches: 7. The CDR3 here is CATSPLGGDTDTQYF. The CDR3 region has the DNA TGTGCCACCAGCCCTCTGGGAGGGGACACAGATACGCAGTATTTT. The full variable domain, in which reference TRBV15 and TRBJ2-3 provide the parts outside the CDR3, is DAMVIQNPRYQVTQFGKPVTLSCSQTLNHNVMYWYQQKSSQAPKLLFHYYDKDFNNEADTPDNFQSRRPNTSFCFLDIRSPGLGDTAMYLCATSPLGGDTDTQYFGPGTRLTVL.

The genes are TRBV7-9 and TRBJ1-1, with TRBD1 as a possible D gene (5 bases). CDR1 is SEHNR and CDR2 is FQNEAQ in the germline V gene (reference sequence). Between the trimmed V and J ends, which lost 4 bases and 2 bases, there was a span of 14 bases. This CDR3 spans 15 amino acids. This CDR3 is CASSSRTGGNTEAFF. The CDR3 DNA reads TGTGCCAGCAGCTCCCGGACTGGGGGAAACACTGAAGCTTTCTTT.

In the case of this clonotype: Being one base from a much bigger clone, this may be a read error. The J gene is TRBJ2-1, the V gene TRBV4-1; no clear D gene. CDR1 and CDR2 from the germline V gene are MGHRA and YSYEKL. Trimming shortened V by 1 base and J by 5 bases, and 6 bases separated the two germline ends. The CDR3 has 13 residues. The CDR3 nucleotides read TGCGCCAGCAGCCAAGTTGGGGACAATGAGCAGTTCTTC. It is translated as CASSQVGDNEQFF.

The CDR3 sequence is CASSLNSGGTYNEQFF. The CDR3, as DNA: TGCGCCAGCAGCTTGAATAGCGGGGGAACTTACAATGAGCAGTTCTTC. The rearrangement joins TRBV5-1 to TRBJ2-1; 9 positions match TRBD2. The ends lost 1 base at V and 4 bases at J; junction bases unmatched: 6. The length of the CDR3 is 16 residues. CDR1 and CDR2 (germline): SGHRS, YFSETQ.

The V call is TRBV6-6, the J call TRBJ2-1, with D perhaps assigned TRBD1 or TRBD2 (7 bases each). The last part of the DNA fits TRBJ2-7 better; the J call may be wrong. This CDR3 is 16 amino acids long. From germline, CDR1 is MNHNY and CDR2 SVGAGI (reference sequence). The CDR3 protein is CASSQNAGDSRGEQYF. The CDR3 bases are TGTGCCAGCAGTCAAAACGCGGGAGACTCCAGGGGGGAGCAGTACTTC.

This clonotype was seen only a few times. This chain connects TRBV15 to TRBJ2-1; TRBD1 or TRBD2 may be the D gene (6 bases each). CDR3 length: 14 residues. Trimming pared 6 bases from V and 4 bases from J, leaving 13 bases between. The germline V gene encodes CDR1 LNHNV and CDR2 YYDKDF (reference sequence). CDR3 protein: CATSPRGRYNEQFF. CDR3 coding DNA: TGTGCCACCAGTCCCCGGGGGCGGTACAATGAGCAGTTCTTC.